Following are 15 T cell receptor beta chains from one sample sequenced in a study of blood T cell repertoires in COVID-19. Sequenced by immunoSEQ multiplex PCR; TCRdb stores in-frame clones only, minus some. The sample contains about 84,000 clones, around four fifths of which appear only once. The sequencing input was peripheral blood. These receptors came from a man older than 75 with active or convalescent COVID-19.

This clone came up many times. This chain uses TRBV27 with TRBJ2-3; 7 nucleotides agree with TRBD1. V shed 7 bases and J 5 bases; nucleotides not matched to a gene: 6. Germline CDR1 reads MNHEY; CDR2 reads SMNVEV (reference sequence). The length of the CDR3 is 13 residues. The CDR3 bases are TGTGCCAGCACCCGGACAGGCATAGATACGCAGTATTTT. This gives the protein CASTRTGIDTQYF.

V usage is TRBV7-2 and J usage is TRBJ2-1; tentative D call: TRBD2 (5 bases). The CDR3 runs 11 residues. Trimming shortened V by 1 base and J by 13 bases, and 8 bases separated the two germline ends. Germline assignment: CDR1 SGHTA and CDR2 FQGNSA. The CDR3 DNA follows: TGTGCCAGCAGCTTAGGAGGGAACCAGTTCTTC. Protein sequence: CASSLGGNQFF.

This chain uses TRBV4-1 with TRBJ1-1; maybe TRBD1 (5 bases). The CDR3 has 14 residues. The V end was cut by 1 base, the J end by 4 bases, with 10 bases between. Germline V gives CDR1 MGHRA, CDR2 YSYEKL. CDR3 sequence reads: CASSQGGRVTEAFF. DNA for the CDR3: TGCGCCAGCAGCCAAGGCGGCAGGGTCACTGAAGCTTTCTTT.

The rearrangement links TRBV6-1 to TRBJ1-3, with a weak D call TRBD1 (5 bases). Trimming shortened V by 2 bases and J by 4 bases, and 12 bases separated the two germline ends. CDR1 and CDR2 from the germline V gene are MNHNS and SASEGT. The length of the CDR3 is 15 residues. The CDR3 sequence is CASSEQGLRGNTIYF. The CDR3 DNA sequence: TGTGCCAGCAGTGAACAGGGCCTCCGGGGAAACACCATATATTTT.

The chain combines TRBV10-3 with TRBJ2-1, with TRBD1 matching 7 bases. J gave up 9 bases and V 1 base, and 9 bases lay outside the gene matches. Germline values: CDR1 ENHRY, CDR2 SYGVKD. The CDR3 consists of 15 residues. CDR3 nucleotides: TGTGCCATCAGTGAGTACGACAGGGCCCGGAGTGAGCAGTTCTTC. Residues: CAISEYDRARSEQFF.

The chain joins TRBV18 to TRBJ1-4; 7 bases agree with TRBD1. V was pared by 3 bases and J by 5 bases, with 6 bases of the junction left unmatched. Germline assignment: CDR1 KGHSH and CDR2 LQKENI. The CDR3 is 15 residues long. The CDR3 nucleotides read TGTGCCAGCTCACCCGAGACAGGGAGAAATGAAAAACTGTTTTTT. Protein: CASSPETGRNEKLFF.

The chain joins TRBV7-6 to TRBJ2-7; D is ambiguous. Trimming took off 1 base at V and 0 bases at J, with 10 bases between the two ends. CDR1 and CDR2 (germline): SGHVS, FNYEAQ. The CDR3 extends over 15 amino acids. As DNA, the CDR3 is TGTGCCAGCAGCTTAGACCCGGTTAGCTCCTACGAGCAGTACTTC. It is translated as CASSLDPVSSYEQYF.

The V and J genes are TRBV29-1 and TRBJ2-7; D remains ambiguous. This CDR3 is built from 9 residues. Trimming removed 8 bases from V and 4 bases from J, with 6 bases in between. Germline V gene lookup returns CDR1 SQVTM and CDR2 ANQGSEA. The CDR3 DNA sequence: TGCAGCAAACTGTACGAGCAGTACTTC. Residues: CSKLYEQYF.

This clone showed up just once. The chain joins TRBV19 to TRBJ2-1; 13 nucleotides line up with TRBD2. The CDR3 has 18 residues. V lost 4 bases and J lost 7; bases outside the gene matches: 13. Germline CDR1 is LNHDA and CDR2 is SQIVND (reference sequence). CDR3 amino acids: CASSRGPGLAGVRNEQFF. The CDR3 coding sequence is TGTGCCAGTAGTAGGGGGCCCGGACTAGCGGGAGTCCGGAATGAGCAGTTCTTC.

This sequence joins TRBV10-1 and TRBJ1-5; D uncertain. CDR1 is WNHNN, CDR2 SYGVQD, per germline (reference sequence). The length of the CDR3 is 16 residues. The germline V and J ends were trimmed by 0 bases and 4 bases, with 13 bases remaining between them. CDR3 nucleotide sequence: TGCGCCAGCAGTGAGTCTCTACAGAACCCGAATCAGCCCCAGCATTTT. This translates into CASSESLQNPNQPQHF.

The CDR3 here is CASSLAARNEQFF. CDR3 nucleotide sequence: TGTGCCAGCAGCTTAGCAGCGCGCAATGAGCAGTTCTTC. The chain employs TRBV7-2 and TRBJ2-1; D remains ambiguous. Germline loops: CDR1 SGHTA, CDR2 FQGNSA. V gave up 0 bases and J gave up 6 bases, with 6 bases separating them. The CDR3 is 13 residues long.

J is TRBJ2-5 and V is TRBV2, with TRBD2 matching 13 bases. The CDR3 runs to 14 residues. Germline V gives CDR1 SNHLY, CDR2 FYNNEI. Trimming at V came to 7 bases and at J to 4 bases, leaving 3 bases not matched to a gene. The CDR3, as DNA: TGTGCCAGCACTTGGACTAGCGGGGGAGAGACCCAGTACTTC. Protein: CASTWTSGGETQYF.

The chain employs TRBV3-1 (or the pseudogene TRBV3-2) and TRBJ1-2; D call uncertain. The CDR3 extends over 14 amino acids. Per germline, CDR1 LGHDT and CDR2 YNNKEL (reference sequence). V shed 6 bases and J shed 0 bases, with 11 bases lying between them. The DNA of the CDR3 is TGTGCCAGCAGGCGACAAGGATCTAACTATGGCTACACCTTC. This codes for CASRRQGSNYGYTF.

The V call is TRBV11-2, the J call TRBJ1-6; 7 bases match TRBD1. The J segment lost 14 bases and the V segment lost 1 base, leaving 14 bases of the junction unmatched. Germline CDR1 is SGHAT and CDR2 is FQNNGV. The CDR3 length is 16 residues. The CDR3 region is CASSLVRGRGYTALHF. The CDR3 region has the DNA TGTGCCAGCAGCTTAGTTCGGGGCAGGGGGTATACGGCCCTCCACTTT.

V usage is TRBV2 and J usage is TRBJ1-1; D unresolved. Germline V gives CDR1 SNHLY, CDR2 FYNNEI. Trimming took off 7 bases at V and 1 base at J, with 7 bases between the two ends. This CDR3 has 12 amino acids. CDR3 bases: TGTGCCAGCACCCCAGAGAACACTGAAGCTTTCTTT. It encodes CASTPENTEAFF.